This TCR beta chain was documented in a study of identical twins. This clonotype was seen a handful of times. V shed 7 bases and J shed 1 base, with 10 bases lying between them. Germline-derived CDR1 and CDR2 are ENHRY and SYGVKD. The CDR3 has 14 amino acids. Each CDR3 protein gets one entry after TCRdb re-called the 5' RACE reads with MiXCR. The table has around 530,000 distinct CDR3 sequences, approximately 16% seen once. The sample was also linked to a second study, of yellow fever vaccine responses in identical twins.

The chain combines TRBV10-3 with TRBJ2-2; no reliable D call. The sequence was collected from a young woman in good health. Sequencing was performed on CD4+ T cells sorted from blood. DNA for the CDR3: TGTGCCATCACCCAACTTGAGAACACCGGGGAGCTGTTTTTT. This codes for CAITQLENTGELFF.